The clone carrying this T cell receptor (beta chain) was counted between two and nine times. This entry comes from a study of patients and donors after allogeneic stem cell transplantation. TCRdb reprocessed the RT-PCR reads with MiXCR, giving one entry per CDR3 protein. Here the sample spans around 150,000 distinct CDR3 sequences, about two fifths being singletons. The TCR sequence derives from a human donor who was either an allogeneic HSCT recipient or a stem cell or donor lymphocyte infusion donor (not recorded which). It is not recorded whose cells these are; they may come from a transplant donor. The material sequenced was blood, either unsorted or a sorted T cell fraction (not recorded which).

DNA of the CDR3: TGTGCCAGCAGCTTAGTCGGCGGAGATGAAGCTTTCTTT. Translation: CASSLVGGDEAFF. The genes are TRBV11-2 and TRBJ1-1, with unresolved D. The germline V gene has CDR1 SGHAT and CDR2 FQNNGV. This CDR3 comprises 13 residues. V gave up 1 base and J gave up 7 bases, with 10 bases separating them. The variable domain in full, completed from reference TRBV11-2 and TRBJ1-1, reads EAGVAQSPRYKIIEKRQSVAFWCNPISGHATLYWYQQILGQGPKLLIQFQNNGVVDDSQLPKDRFSAERLKGVDSTLKIQPAKLEDSAVYLCASSLVGGDEAFFGQGTRLTVV.